A selection of T cell receptor beta chains follows, all from one sample in a study of T cell responses to AZD1222 COVID-19 vaccine. Using immunoSEQ multiplex PCR, the repertoire was profiled, and TCRdb retains in-frame clones only, with some absent. The sample holds 90,000 to 150,000 clones; 88% are singletons and the top ten take 3.5% to 4.5%. This material consisted of peripheral blood, taken on day 0 of AZD1222 vaccination. These TCRs come from an adult in good health. Both conserved end residues are part of each CDR3. Fields, in order: J gene, V gene, D gene, clone size, CDR3 protein, CDR3 DNA. D genes are given only for firm matches. Rows may omit the clone size; those that give it use once, few, many or a size class.

>TRBJ2-1|TRBV11-2|.|.
CASSPRGQGIGEQFF
TGTGCCAGCAGCCCCCGCGGGCAGGGGATAGGTGAGCAGTTCTTC
>TRBJ2-2|TRBV27|TRBD1|.
CASSLSQTGFGELFF
TGTGCCAGCAGTTTATCTCAGACAGGGTTCGGGGAGCTGTTTTTT
>TRBJ2-3|TRBV5-1|TRBD2|.
CASSLSPAGGTDTQYF
TGCGCCAGCAGCTTGTCTCCGGCGGGGGGCACAGATACGCAGTATTTT
>TRBJ1-2|TRBV19|.|once
CASSIVGVAYGYTF
TGTGCCAGTAGTATAGTTGGGGTGGCCTATGGCTACACCTTC
>TRBJ1-1|TRBV12-5|.|.
CASGFRDTEAFF
TGTGCTAGTGGTTTCCGGGACACTGAAGCTTTCTTT
>TRBJ1-2|TRBV11-1|TRBD1|.
CASSSDRGNYGYTF
TGTGCCAGCAGCTCGGACAGGGGCAACTATGGCTACACCTTC
>TRBJ1-2|TRBV4-2|TRBD1|.
CASSQAGDRGYGYTF
TGTGCCAGCAGCCAAGCAGGGGACAGGGGGTATGGCTACACCTTC
>TRBJ2-3|TRBV24-1|.|.
CATSGPRGRGASTDTQYF
TGTGCCACCAGTGGTCCCCGTGGTCGAGGGGCAAGCACAGATACGCAGTATTTT
>TRBJ1-5|TRBV19|.|.
CASTVGGHSNQPQHF
TGTGCCAGTACCGTCGGTGGTCATAGCAATCAGCCCCAGCATTTT
>TRBJ1-1|TRBV2|.|.
CASSEIQGRRNTEAFF
TGTGCCAGCAGTGAAATACAGGGAAGAAGGAACACTGAAGCTTTCTTT
>TRBJ1-1|TRBV4-3|.|.
CASSQEDWGEAFF
TGCGCCAGCAGCCAAGAGGACTGGGGTGAAGCTTTCTTT
>TRBJ1-1|TRBV18|.|once
CASSPPSGTEAFF
TGTGCCAGCTCACCACCATCAGGCACTGAAGCTTTCTTT
>TRBJ2-2|TRBV29-1|.|.
CSVVTGSTGELFF
TGCAGCGTAGTAACAGGGTCCACCGGGGAGCTGTTTTTT
>TRBJ1-5|TRBV27|.|.
CASSLEGDQPQHF
TGTGCCAGCAGTTTGGAAGGGGATCAGCCCCAGCATTTT
>TRBJ2-5|TRBV6-2/TRBV6-3|.|.
CASSRSLETQYF
TGTGCCAGCAGTCGCTCCCTGGAGACCCAGTACTTC
>TRBJ1-3|TRBV10-3|.|.
CAIMPDYSGNTIYF
TGTGCCATCATGCCAGATTACTCTGGAAACACCATATATTTT
>TRBJ1-4|TRBV27|.|.
CASSLMGVNEKLFF
TGTGCCAGCAGTTTAATGGGGGTGAATGAAAAACTGTTTTTT
>TRBJ1-6|TRBV14|TRBD1|few
CASSPGQGTTPLHF
TGTGCCAGCAGCCCAGGACAGGGAACTACACCCCTCCACTTT
>TRBJ2-3|TRBV7-2|.|.
CASSPAVSTDTQYF
TGTGCCAGCAGCCCAGCGGTGTCCACAGATACGCAGTATTTT
>TRBJ1-6|TRBV10-1|TRBD1|.
CASSDVGTGTYSYNSPLHF
TGCGCCAGCAGTGACGTGGGGACAGGTACGTACTCCTATAATTCACCCCTCCACTTT
>TRBJ1-2|TRBV5-1|.|few
CASSSGQTPVFYGYTF
TGCGCCAGCAGCTCGGGGCAGACCCCCGTTTTCTATGGCTACACCTTC
>TRBJ2-1|TRBV29-1|.|.
CSVPRTAFRYNEQFF
TGCAGCGTTCCTAGGACAGCTTTTAGGTACAATGAGCAGTTCTTC
>TRBJ2-5|TRBV18|TRBD1|.
CASSPPGQGGLKRSQYF
TGTGCCAGCTCACCACCGGGACAGGGAGGGCTCAAGAGATCCCAGTACTTC
>TRBJ2-5|TRBV4-3|.|.
CASSSRLGAQETQYF
TGCGCCAGCAGCTCCCGGTTGGGGGCCCAAGAGACCCAGTACTTC
>TRBJ1-2|TRBV15|.|.
CATSREANYGYTF
TGTGCCACCAGCAGAGAGGCCAACTATGGCTACACCTTC
>TRBJ1-2|TRBV11-2|.|.
CASSPLKGNLLNGYTF
TGTGCCAGCAGCCCCCTGAAGGGGAACCTTTTGAACGGCTACACCTTC
>TRBJ1-6|TRBV6-5|TRBD1|.
CASSSRQGAKSPLHF
TGTGCCAGCAGTTCTCGACAGGGGGCGAAATCACCCCTCCACTTT
>TRBJ1-1|TRBV4-2|.|once
CASSQERGRTEAFF
TGTGCCAGCAGCCAAGAGAGGGGGAGGACTGAAGCTTTCTTT
>TRBJ1-6|TRBV11-1|.|.
CASSLWSGEPPLHF
TGTGCCAGCAGCTTATGGTCGGGAGAGCCACCCCTCCACTTT
>TRBJ2-5|TRBV12-5|.|.
CASSGRAGETQYF
TGTGCTAGCTCCGGACGGGCCGGGGAGACCCAGTACTTC
>TRBJ2-1|TRBV4-3|.|.
CASSQGPQASYNEQFF
TGCGCCAGCAGCCAAGGGCCGCAGGCCTCCTACAATGAGCAGTTCTTC
>TRBJ2-3|TRBV19|TRBD2|.
CASSIAVTSGGTDTQYF
TGTGCCAGTAGTATAGCGGTTACTAGCGGGGGTACAGATACGCAGTATTTT
>TRBJ1-3|TRBV12-3/TRBV12-4|.|.
CASRNPGNTIYF
TGTGCCAGCAGGAACCCTGGAAACACCATATATTTT
>TRBJ1-5|TRBV18|.|.
CASSPNRNQPQHF
TGTGCCAGCTCACCTAACAGGAATCAGCCCCAGCATTTT
>TRBJ1-5|TRBV15|.|.
CATSSLHPGLNQPQHF
TGTGCCACCAGCAGTCTTCATCCAGGGTTAAATCAGCCCCAGCATTTT
>TRBJ1-1|TRBV7-9|TRBD1|.
CASSYAGTANTEAFF
TGTGCCAGCAGCTACGCCGGGACAGCGAACACTGAAGCTTTCTTT
>TRBJ1-4|TRBV27|TRBD1|.
CASSTGTDYNEKLFF
TGTGCCAGCAGCACGGGGACAGACTATAATGAAAAACTGTTTTTT
>TRBJ1-1|TRBV5-1|TRBD1|.
CASNEIQGTRAFF
TGCGCCAGCAACGAGATACAGGGGACCCGGGCTTTCTTT
>TRBJ2-3|TRBV29-1|.|.
CSVEHLSTDTQYF
TGCAGCGTAGAACACCTTAGCACAGATACGCAGTATTTT
>TRBJ1-3|TRBV9|.|once
CASSSGDLEANTIYF
TGTGCCAGCAGCTCAGGGGATCTGGAAGCAAACACCATATATTTT
>TRBJ2-5|TRBV2|.|few
CASRLEGGLETQYF
TGTGCCAGCAGACTTGAGGGTGGACTGGAGACCCAGTACTTC
>TRBJ2-3|TRBV19|TRBD2|.
CASIPAGGRTDTQYF
TGTGCCAGTATCCCCGCGGGGGGTCGCACAGATACGCAGTATTTT
>TRBJ1-6|TRBV12-3/TRBV12-4|.|.
CASSLALTPLHF
TGTGCCAGCAGTTTAGCGCTTACACCCCTCCACTTT
>TRBJ1-2|TRBV9|TRBD1|.
CASSSRGQGAWGRGYTF
TGTGCCAGCAGCTCCCGGGGACAGGGGGCTTGGGGTCGTGGCTACACCTTC
>TRBJ2-7|TRBV9|.|.
CASSVDGGARDEQYF
TGTGCCAGCAGCGTAGACGGCGGGGCGAGGGACGAGCAGTACTTC
>TRBJ2-3|TRBV19|TRBD2|.
CASSTLAASTDTQYF
TGTGCCAGTAGTACCCTAGCGGCTAGCACAGATACGCAGTATTTT
>TRBJ2-2|TRBV7-9|.|.
CASSGRQALKARDTGELFF
TGTGCCAGCAGCGGAAGACAGGCCTTGAAGGCGCGCGACACCGGGGAGCTGTTTTTT